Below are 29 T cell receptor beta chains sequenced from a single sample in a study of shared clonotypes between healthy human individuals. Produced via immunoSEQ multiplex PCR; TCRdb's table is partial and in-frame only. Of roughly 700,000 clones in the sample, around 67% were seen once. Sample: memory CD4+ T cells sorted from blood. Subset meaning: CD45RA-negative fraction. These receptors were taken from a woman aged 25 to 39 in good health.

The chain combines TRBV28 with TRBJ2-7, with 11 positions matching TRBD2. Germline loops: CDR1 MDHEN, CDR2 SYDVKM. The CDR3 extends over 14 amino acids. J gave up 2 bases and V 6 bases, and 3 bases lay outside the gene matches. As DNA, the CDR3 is TGTGCCAGCAGCACACTAGCGGGAGCCTACGAGCAGTACTTC. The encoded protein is CASSTLAGAYEQYF.

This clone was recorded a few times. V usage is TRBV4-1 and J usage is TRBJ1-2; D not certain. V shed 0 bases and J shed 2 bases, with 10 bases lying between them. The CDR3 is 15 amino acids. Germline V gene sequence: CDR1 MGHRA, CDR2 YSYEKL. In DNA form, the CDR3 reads TGCGCCAGCAGCCAAGAAGGTGGCAGGAACTATGGCTACACCTTC. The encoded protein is CASSQEGGRNYGYTF.

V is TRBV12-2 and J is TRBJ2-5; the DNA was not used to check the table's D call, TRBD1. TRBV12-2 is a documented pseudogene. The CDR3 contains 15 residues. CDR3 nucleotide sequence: TGTGCAAGTTCGGACAGGGGGCGAATCTGCGAGACCCAGTACTTC. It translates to CASSDRGRICETQYF.

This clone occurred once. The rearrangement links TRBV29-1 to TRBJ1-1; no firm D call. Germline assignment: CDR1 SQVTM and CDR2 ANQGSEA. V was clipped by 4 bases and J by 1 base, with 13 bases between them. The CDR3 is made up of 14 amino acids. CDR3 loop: CSVVEIRKNTEAFF. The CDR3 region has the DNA TGCAGCGTTGTCGAAATCCGGAAGAACACTGAAGCTTTCTTT.

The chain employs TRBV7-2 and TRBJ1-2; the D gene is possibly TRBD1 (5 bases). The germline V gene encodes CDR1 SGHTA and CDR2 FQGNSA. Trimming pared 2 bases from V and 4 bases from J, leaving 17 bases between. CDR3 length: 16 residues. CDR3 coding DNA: TGTGCCAGCAGCTTATTAGCGGCGCAGGGCGGCTATGGCTACACCTTC. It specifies CASSLLAAQGGYGYTF.

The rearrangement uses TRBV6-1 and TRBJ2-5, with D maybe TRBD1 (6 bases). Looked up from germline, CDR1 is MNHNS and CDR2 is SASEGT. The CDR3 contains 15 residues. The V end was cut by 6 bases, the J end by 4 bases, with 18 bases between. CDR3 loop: CASSPFHRDGETQYF. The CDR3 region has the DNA TGTGCCAGCAGCCCCTTCCACAGGGACGGAGAGACCCAGTACTTC.

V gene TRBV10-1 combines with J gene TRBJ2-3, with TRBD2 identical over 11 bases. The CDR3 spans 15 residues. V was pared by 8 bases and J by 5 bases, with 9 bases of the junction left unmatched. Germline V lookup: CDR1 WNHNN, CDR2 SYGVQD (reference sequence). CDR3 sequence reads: CASSGLAVTGDTQYF. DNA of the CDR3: TGCGCCAGCTCGGGACTAGCGGTAACGGGAGATACGCAGTATTTT.

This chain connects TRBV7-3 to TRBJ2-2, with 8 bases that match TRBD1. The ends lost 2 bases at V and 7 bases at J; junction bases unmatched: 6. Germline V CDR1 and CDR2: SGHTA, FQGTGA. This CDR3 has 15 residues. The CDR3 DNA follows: TGTGCCAGCAGCTTAGGGACAGGAGGCTTCGGGGAGCTGTTTTTT. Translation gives CASSLGTGGFGELFF.

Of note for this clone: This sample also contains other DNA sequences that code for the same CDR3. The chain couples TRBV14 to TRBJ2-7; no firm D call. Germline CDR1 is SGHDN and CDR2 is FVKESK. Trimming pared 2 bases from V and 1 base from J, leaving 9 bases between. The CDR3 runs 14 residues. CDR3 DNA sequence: TGTGCCAGCAGCCAACGTACAGTTTCCTACGAGCAGTACTTC. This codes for CASSQRTVSYEQYF.

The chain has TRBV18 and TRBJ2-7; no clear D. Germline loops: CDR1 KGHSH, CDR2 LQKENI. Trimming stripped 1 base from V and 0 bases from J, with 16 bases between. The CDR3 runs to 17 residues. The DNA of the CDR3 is TGTGCCAGCTCACCACGGGAACTGGGGTTAGGCTCCTACGAGCAGTACTTC. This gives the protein CASSPRELGLGSYEQYF.

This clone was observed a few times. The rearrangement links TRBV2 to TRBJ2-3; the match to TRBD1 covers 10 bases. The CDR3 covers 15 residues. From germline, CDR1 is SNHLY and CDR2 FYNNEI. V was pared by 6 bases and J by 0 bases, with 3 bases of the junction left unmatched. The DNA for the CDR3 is TGTGCCAGCAGACGACAGGGGGCCAGCACAGATACGCAGTATTTT. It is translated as CASRRQGASTDTQYF. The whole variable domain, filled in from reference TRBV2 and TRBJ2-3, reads EPEVTQTPSHQVTQMGQEVILRCVPISNHLYFYWYRQILGQKVEFLVSFYNNEISEKSEIFDDQFSVERPDGSNFTLKIRSTKLEDSAMYFCASRRQGASTDTQYFGPGTRLTVL.

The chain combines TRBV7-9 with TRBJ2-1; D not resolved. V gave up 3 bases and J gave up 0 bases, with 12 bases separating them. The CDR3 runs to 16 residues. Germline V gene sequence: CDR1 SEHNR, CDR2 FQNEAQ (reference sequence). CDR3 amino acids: CASSLGSQSSYNEQFF. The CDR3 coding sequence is TGTGCCAGCAGCTTGGGGTCTCAGAGCTCCTACAATGAGCAGTTCTTC.

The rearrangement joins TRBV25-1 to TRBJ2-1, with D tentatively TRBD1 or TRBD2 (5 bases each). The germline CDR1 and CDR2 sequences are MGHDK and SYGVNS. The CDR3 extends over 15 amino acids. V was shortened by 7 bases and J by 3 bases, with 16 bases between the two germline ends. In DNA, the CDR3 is TGTGCCAGCATGGACTCCCGGGACCTCTACAATGAGCAGTTCTTC. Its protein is CASMDSRDLYNEQFF. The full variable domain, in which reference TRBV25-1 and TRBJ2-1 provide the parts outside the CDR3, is EADIYQTPRYLVIGTGKKITLECSQTMGHDKMYWYQQDPGMELHLIHYSYGVNSTEKGDLSSESTVSRIRTEHFPLTLESARPSHTSQYLCASMDSRDLYNEQFFGPGTRLTVL.

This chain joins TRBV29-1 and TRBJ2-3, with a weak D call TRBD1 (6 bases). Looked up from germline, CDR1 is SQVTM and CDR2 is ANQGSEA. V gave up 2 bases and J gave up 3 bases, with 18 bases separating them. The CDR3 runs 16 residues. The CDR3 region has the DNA TGCAGCGTTGAAAGAAGACGGGACACGACGACAGATACGCAGTATTTT. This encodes CSVERRRDTTTDTQYF.

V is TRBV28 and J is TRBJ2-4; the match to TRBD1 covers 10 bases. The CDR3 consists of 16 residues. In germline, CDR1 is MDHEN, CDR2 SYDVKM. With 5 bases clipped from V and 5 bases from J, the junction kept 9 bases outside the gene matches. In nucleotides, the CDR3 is TGTGCCAGCAGTGACCCCGGGACAGGGGACCAAAACATTCAGTACTTC. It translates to CASSDPGTGDQNIQYF.

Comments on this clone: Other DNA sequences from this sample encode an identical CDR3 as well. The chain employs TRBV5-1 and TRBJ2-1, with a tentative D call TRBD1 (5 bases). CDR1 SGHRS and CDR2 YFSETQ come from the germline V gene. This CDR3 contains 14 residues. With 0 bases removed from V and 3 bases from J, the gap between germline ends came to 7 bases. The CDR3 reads CASSLVDSYNEQFF. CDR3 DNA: TGCGCCAGCAGCTTGGTTGACAGCTACAATGAGCAGTTCTTC.

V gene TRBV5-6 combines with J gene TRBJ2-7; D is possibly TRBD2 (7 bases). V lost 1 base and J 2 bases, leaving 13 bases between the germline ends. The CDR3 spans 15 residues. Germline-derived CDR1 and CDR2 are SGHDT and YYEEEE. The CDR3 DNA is TGTGCCAGCAGCTTGAGGGGGGGAAGAGCCTACGAGCAGTACTTC. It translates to CASSLRGGRAYEQYF.

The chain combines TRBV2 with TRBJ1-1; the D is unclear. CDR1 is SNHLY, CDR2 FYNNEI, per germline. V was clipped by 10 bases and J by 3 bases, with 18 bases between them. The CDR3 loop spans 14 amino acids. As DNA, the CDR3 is TGTGCCACCACGGGCCCCTCCCGGGACACTGAAGCTTTCTTT. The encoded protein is CATTGPSRDTEAFF.

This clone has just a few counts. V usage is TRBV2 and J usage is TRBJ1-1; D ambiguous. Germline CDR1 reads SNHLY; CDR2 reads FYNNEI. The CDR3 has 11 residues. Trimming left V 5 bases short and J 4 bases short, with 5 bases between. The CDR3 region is CASSYGTEAFF. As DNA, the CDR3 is TGTGCCAGCAGTTATGGCACTGAAGCTTTCTTT.

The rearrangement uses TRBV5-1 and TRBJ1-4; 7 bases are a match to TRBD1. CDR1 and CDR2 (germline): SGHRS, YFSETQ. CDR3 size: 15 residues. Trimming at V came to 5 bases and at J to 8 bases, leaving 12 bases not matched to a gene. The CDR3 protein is CASRLTGLDVEKLFF. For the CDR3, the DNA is TGCGCCAGCAGGTTGACAGGGCTCGATGTAGAAAAACTGTTTTTT.

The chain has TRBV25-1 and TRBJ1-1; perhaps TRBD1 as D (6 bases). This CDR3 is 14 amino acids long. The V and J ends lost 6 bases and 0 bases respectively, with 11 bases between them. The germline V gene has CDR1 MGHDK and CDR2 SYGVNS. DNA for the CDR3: TGTGCCAGCAGACAGGGTCCCATGAACACTGAAGCTTTCTTT. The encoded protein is CASRQGPMNTEAFF.

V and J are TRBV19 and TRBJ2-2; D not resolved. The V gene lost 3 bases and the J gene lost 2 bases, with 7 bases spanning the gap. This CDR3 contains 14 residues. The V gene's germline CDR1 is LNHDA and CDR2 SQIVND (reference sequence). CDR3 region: CASSIASNTGELFF. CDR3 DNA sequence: TGTGCCAGTAGTATCGCTTCTAACACCGGGGAGCTGTTTTTT.

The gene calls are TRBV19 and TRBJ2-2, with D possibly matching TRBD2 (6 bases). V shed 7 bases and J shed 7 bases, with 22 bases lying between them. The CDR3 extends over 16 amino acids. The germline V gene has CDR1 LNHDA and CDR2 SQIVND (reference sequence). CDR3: CASTKRSAGIDGELFF. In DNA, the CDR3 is TGTGCCAGTACCAAGAGATCGGCGGGGATCGACGGGGAGCTGTTTTTT.

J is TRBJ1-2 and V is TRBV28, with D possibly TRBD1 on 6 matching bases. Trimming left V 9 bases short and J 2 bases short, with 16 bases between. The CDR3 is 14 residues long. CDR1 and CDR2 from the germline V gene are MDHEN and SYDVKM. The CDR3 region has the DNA TGTGCCAGTGAGAGGGGGACACAAAACTATGGCTACACCTTC. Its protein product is CASERGTQNYGYTF.

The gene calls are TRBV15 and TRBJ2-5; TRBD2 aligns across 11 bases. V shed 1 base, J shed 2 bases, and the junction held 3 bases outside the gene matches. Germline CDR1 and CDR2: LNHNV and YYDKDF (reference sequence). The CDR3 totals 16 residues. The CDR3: CATSRGLAGSQETQYF. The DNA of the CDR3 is TGTGCCACCAGCAGAGGACTAGCGGGGAGTCAAGAGACCCAGTACTTC.

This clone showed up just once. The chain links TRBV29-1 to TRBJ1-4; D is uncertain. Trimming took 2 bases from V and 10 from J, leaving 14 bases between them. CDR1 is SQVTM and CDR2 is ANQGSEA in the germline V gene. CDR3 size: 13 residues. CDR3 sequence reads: CSVESMSSGKLFF. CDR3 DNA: TGCAGCGTTGAATCGATGAGTTCCGGAAAACTGTTTTTT.

In DNA form, the CDR3 reads TGCGCCAGCAGTCACCTTCACAAGTACCAAGAGACCCAGTACTTC. The encoded protein is CASSHLHKYQETQYF. V is TRBV23-1 and J is TRBJ2-5, with unresolved D. TRBV23-1 qualifies as an ORF whose function is uncertain. With 3 bases removed from V and 0 bases from J, the gap between germline ends came to 11 bases. This CDR3 has 15 residues.

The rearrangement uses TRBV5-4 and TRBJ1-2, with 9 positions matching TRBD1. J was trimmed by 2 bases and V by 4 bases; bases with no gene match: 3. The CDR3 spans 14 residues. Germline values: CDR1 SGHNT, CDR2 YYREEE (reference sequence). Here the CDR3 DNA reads TGTGCCAGCAGCGTGGGACAGGGAAACTATGGCTACACCTTC. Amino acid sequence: CASSVGQGNYGYTF.

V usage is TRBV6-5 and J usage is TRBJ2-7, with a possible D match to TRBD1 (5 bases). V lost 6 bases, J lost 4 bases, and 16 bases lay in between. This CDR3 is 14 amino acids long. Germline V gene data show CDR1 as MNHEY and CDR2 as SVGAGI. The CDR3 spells CASRPTWGRYEQYF. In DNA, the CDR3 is TGTGCCAGCAGGCCGACCTGGGGCCGATACGAGCAGTACTTC.